This TCR beta chain was obtained from a study of cytotoxic CD8 clonotypes in ibrutinib-treated CLL. The data were produced by immunoSEQ multiplex PCR, yet TCRdb's version contains in-frame clones alone and is incomplete. The data show fewer than 400,000 clones, with roughly 67% seen just once and roughly 6% held by the top ten. The TCR originated in a human donor with chronic lymphocytic leukemia. Sequenced material: PBMCs, taken after 36 months of ibrutinib treatment.

The CDR3 region has the DNA TGCGCCAGCAGCTTGGCGGGACTCCAATATGAAAAACTGTTTTTT. The encoded protein is CASSLAGLQYEKLFF. This chain connects TRBV5-1 to TRBJ1-4; TRBD1 might be the D (5 bases). V was pared by 0 bases and J by 6 bases, with 12 bases between. Germline assignment: CDR1 SGHRS and CDR2 YFSETQ. The CDR3 is 15 residues long.